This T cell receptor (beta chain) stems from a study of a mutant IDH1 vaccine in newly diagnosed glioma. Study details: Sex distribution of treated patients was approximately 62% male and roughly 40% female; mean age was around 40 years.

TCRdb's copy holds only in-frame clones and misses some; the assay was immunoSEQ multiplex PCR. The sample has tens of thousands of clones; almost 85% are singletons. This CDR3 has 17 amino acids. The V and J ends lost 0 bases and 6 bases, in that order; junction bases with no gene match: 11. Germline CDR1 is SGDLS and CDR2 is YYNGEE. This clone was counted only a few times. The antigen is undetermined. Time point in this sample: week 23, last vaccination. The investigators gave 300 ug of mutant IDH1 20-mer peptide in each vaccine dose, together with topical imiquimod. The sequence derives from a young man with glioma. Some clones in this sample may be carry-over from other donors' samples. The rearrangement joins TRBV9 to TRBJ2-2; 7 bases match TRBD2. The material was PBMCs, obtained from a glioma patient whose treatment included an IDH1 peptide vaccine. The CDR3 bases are TGTGCCAGCAGCGTAGGACTAGCCGGGAGCGGTGCCGGGGAGCTGTTTTTT. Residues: CASSVGLAGSGAGELFF. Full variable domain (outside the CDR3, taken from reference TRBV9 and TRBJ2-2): DSGVTQTPKHLITATGQRVTLRCSPRSGDLSVYWYQQSLDQGLQFLIQYYNGEERAKGNILERFSAQQFPDLHSELNLSSLELGDSALYFCASSVGLAGSGAGELFFGEGSRLTVL.